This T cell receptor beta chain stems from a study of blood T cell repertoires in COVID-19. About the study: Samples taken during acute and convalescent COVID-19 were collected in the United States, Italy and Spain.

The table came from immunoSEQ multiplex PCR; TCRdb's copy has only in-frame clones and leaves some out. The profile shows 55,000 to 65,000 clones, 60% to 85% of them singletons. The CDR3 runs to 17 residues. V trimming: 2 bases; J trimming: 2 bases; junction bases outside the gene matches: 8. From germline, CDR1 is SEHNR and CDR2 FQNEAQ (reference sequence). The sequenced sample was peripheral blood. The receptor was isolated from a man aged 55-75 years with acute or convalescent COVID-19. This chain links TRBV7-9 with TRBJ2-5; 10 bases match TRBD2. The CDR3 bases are TGTGCCAGCAGCTTACCCCGACTAGCGGGTAAGCAAGAGACCCAGTACTTC. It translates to CASSLPRLAGKQETQYF.